This TCR beta chain was recovered during a study of response to subunit inactivated influenza vaccine. General study findings and limits: The authors suggested that every seasonal influenza vaccination recruits few new T cells.

V lost 5 bases, J lost 3 bases, and 8 bases stayed unmatched. The CDR3 has 17 amino acids. From germline, CDR1 is SGHTA and CDR2 FQGNSA. Remarks on this clonotype: Its antigen is unknown.

TCRdb independently ran MiXCR on the RT-PCR reads; one entry per CDR3 protein. The table has roughly 460,000 distinct CDR3 sequences, roughly 9.8% seen once. The receptor was isolated from a man between 45 and 60 years old who received an inactivated influenza vaccine. The chain employs TRBV7-2 and TRBJ2-3; 13 bases map to TRBD2. This material consisted of PBMCs from blood, taken around seven weeks after vaccination. CDR3 sequence: CASSTRLAGGGTDTQYF. DNA of the CDR3: TGTGCCAGCAGCACGAGACTAGCGGGGGGAGGGACAGATACGCAGTATTTT.